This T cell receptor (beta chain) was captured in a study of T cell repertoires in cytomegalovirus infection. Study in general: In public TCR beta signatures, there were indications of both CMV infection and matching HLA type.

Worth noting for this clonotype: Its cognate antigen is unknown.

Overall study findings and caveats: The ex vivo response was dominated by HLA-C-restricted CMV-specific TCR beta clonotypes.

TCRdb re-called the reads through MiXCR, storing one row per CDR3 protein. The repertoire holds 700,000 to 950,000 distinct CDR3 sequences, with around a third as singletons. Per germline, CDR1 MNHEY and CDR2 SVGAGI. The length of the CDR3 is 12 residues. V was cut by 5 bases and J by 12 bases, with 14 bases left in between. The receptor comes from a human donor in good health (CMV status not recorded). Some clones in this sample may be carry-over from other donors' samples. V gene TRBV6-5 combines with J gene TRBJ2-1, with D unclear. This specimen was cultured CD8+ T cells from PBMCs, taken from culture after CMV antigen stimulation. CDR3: CASSLPPFGQFF. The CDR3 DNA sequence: TGTGCCAGCAGTCTCCCCCCGTTTGGGCAGTTCTTC.